This T cell receptor beta chain was identified in a study of monozygotic twins with inflammatory bowel disease. The CDR3 sequence is 14 residues long. Per germline, CDR1 SGHRS and CDR2 YFSETQ. Collection yielded roughly 2.6 ml of blood per donor. Study results and caveats: A reduction in TCRbeta diversity (inverse Simpson) was seen in IBD patients relative to healthy co-twins. Patient repertoires may carry noise from differing immunosuppressive treatments.

UMIs bearing a 6-nucleotide sample barcode were added through template switching. TCRdb reanalyzed the 5' RACE reads and collapses them to one entry per CDR3 protein, without DNA. The table for this sample gives about 210,000 distinct CDR3 sequences. Note on this clonotype: Its antigen is as yet unknown.

The rearrangement joins TRBV5-1 to TRBJ2-7; without DNA, the TCRdb call of TRBD1 cannot be checked. The material sequenced was blood. The sequence was collected from a human donor with ulcerative colitis or Crohn's disease, or a healthy co-twin of an affected twin (not recorded which). CDR3 protein: CASSQGQRSGEQYF. Full variable domain (outside the CDR3, taken from reference TRBV5-1 and TRBJ2-7): KAGVTQTPRYLIKTRGQQVTLSCSPISGHRSVSWYQQTPGQGLQFLFEYFSETQRNKGNFPGRFSGRQFSNSRSEMNVSTLELGDSALYLCASSQGQRSGEQYFGPGTRLTVT.